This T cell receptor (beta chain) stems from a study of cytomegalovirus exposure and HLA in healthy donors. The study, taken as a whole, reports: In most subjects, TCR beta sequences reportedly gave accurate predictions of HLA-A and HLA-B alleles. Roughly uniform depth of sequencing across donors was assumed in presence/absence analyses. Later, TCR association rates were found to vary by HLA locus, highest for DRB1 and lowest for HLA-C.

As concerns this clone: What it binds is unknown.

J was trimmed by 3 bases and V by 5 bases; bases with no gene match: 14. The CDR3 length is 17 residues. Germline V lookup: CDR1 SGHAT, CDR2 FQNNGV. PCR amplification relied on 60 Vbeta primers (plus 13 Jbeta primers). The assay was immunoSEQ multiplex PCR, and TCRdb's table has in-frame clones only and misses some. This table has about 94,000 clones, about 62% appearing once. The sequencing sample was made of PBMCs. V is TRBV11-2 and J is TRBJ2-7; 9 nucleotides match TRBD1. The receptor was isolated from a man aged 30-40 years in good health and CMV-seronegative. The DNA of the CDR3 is TGTGCCAGCAGCACCACGGGACAGGGCGGAAAGGACTACGAGCAGTACTTC. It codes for CASSTTGQGGKDYEQYF.